Listed below are T cell receptor beta chains from one sample, sequenced in a study of blood T cell repertoires in COVID-19. TCRdb keeps only in-frame clones here, not all; method: immunoSEQ multiplex PCR. Among about 160,000 clones, under 85% were seen once, and the ten largest hold roughly 1.1%. Sequencing was carried out using peripheral blood. These receptor sequences come from a man between 60 and 75 years old who had recovered from COVID-19. CDR3s include the opening cysteine and the closing phenylalanine or tryptophan. The D gene is left open where the match is weak. Rows give clone size only sometimes, using once, few, many, or a class for an expanded clone.

v_gene	j_gene	abundance	d_gene	CDR3nt	CDR3aa
TRBV6-5	TRBJ2-7	.	.	TGTGCCAGCAGCTTCAGGGGCTTTTCTGGACCCGAGCAGTACTTC	CASSFRGFSGPEQYF
TRBV3-1/TRBV3-2	TRBJ2-7	.	.	TGTGCCAGCAGCCAAGTTGGGGGGGGCCCGCCCTACGAGCAGTACTTC	CASSQVGGGPPYEQYF
TRBV19	TRBJ1-5	.	.	TGTGCCAGTAGCCGGCGGAGATTGGGTCTCGATCAGCCCCAGCATTTT	CASSRRRLGLDQPQHF
TRBV30	TRBJ2-7	.	TRBD1	TGTGCCTGGGACAGGGGGCCCACCTACGAGCAGTACTTC	CAWDRGPTYEQYF
TRBV9	TRBJ2-7	.	.	TGTGCCAGCAGCGTAGGAGTATCTGTCAACGAGCAGTACTTC	CASSVGVSVNEQYF
TRBV13	TRBJ2-7	.	TRBD1	TGTGCCAGCGGCCCCTTTGTCCTCCGGGACAGGGAGTCCTACGAGCAGTACTTC	CASGPFVLRDRESYEQYF
TRBV5-6	TRBJ2-4	.	TRBD2	TGTGCCAGCAGCCCGTACCTAGCGGGGGGGCCGAGTGAGAAAAACATTCAGTACTTC	CASSPYLAGGPSEKNIQYF
TRBV7-2	TRBJ2-2	once	.	TGTGCCAGCAGCTTAGGGGGGGTGAACACCGGGGAGCTGTTTTTT	CASSLGGVNTGELFF
TRBV6-5	TRBJ1-4	.	TRBD1	TGTGCCAGCAGTTACCGGGACAGGGATGAAAAACTGTTTTTT	CASSYRDRDEKLFF
TRBV5-1	TRBJ1-2	.	.	TGCGCCAGCAGCGCAGATCAGGGTAACTATGGCTACACCTTC	CASSADQGNYGYTF
TRBV30	TRBJ2-7	.	.	TGTGCCTGGAGCCTGACAGCCTACGAGCAGTACTTC	CAWSLTAYEQYF
TRBV11-3	TRBJ2-5	.	.	TGTGCCAGCAGCCAGGGTGCTCGGCAACAAGAGACCCAGTACTTC	CASSQGARQQETQYF
TRBV2	TRBJ2-7	.	.	TGTGCCAGCAGCGACGGGGGGCTCTCCTACGAGCAGTACTTC	CASSDGGLSYEQYF
TRBV14	TRBJ2-1	.	TRBD1	TGTGCCAGCAGCCAAGGGACAGGGACCTACAATGAGCAGTTCTTC	CASSQGTGTYNEQFF
TRBV5-8	TRBJ2-1	.	TRBD1	TGTGCCAGCAGCTCGGACAGGTCATCCTACAATGAGCAGTTCTTC	CASSSDRSSYNEQFF
TRBV20-1	TRBJ2-7	.	.	TGCAGTGCTAGAGATTATTACGAGCAGTACTTC	CSARDYYEQYF
TRBV5-1	TRBJ2-3	.	TRBD2	TGCGCCAGCAGCTGGACACAGCGGGACACAGATACGCAGTATTTT	CASSWTQRDTDTQYF
TRBV5-1	TRBJ2-7	.	TRBD2	TGCGCCAGCAGCTTGGTAGGGACTAGCCCCGACGAGCAGTACTTC	CASSLVGTSPDEQYF
TRBV5-4	TRBJ2-7	.	TRBD2	TGTGCCAGCAGCTTTAGCGGGGCCGGCTCCTACGAGCAGTACTTC	CASSFSGAGSYEQYF
TRBV5-5	TRBJ1-5	.	.	TGTGCCAGCGGAACGAAGGGGAAGGATCAGCCCCAGCATTTT	CASGTKGKDQPQHF
TRBV19	TRBJ1-1	.	.	TGTGCCAGTAGCTTCACAGCCAACCCTACTGAAGCTTTCTTT	CASSFTANPTEAFF
TRBV6-4	TRBJ1-2	.	TRBD1	TGTGCCAGCAGTAGGGACAGTCCCTATGGCTACACCTTC	CASSRDSPYGYTF
TRBV18	TRBJ2-7	.	.	TGTGCCAGCTCGGAGCGCAGGGACTACGAGCAGTACTTC	CASSERRDYEQYF
TRBV25-1	TRBJ1-4	once	.	TGTGCCAGCGTATCTACGAGGGAAAAACTGTTTTTT	CASVSTREKLFF
TRBV7-2	TRBJ1-2	.	.	TGTGCCAGCAGCTTAGGGACGGGAAACTATGGCTACACCTTC	CASSLGTGNYGYTF
TRBV7-3	TRBJ2-7	.	TRBD1	TGTGCCAGCAGCTTAACGCAGGGACAGTTCCAGTACTTC	CASSLTQGQFQYF
TRBV4-1	TRBJ2-4	few	TRBD2	TGCGCCAGCAGCCAAGCTAGCGGGGGGGGCAAAAACATTCAGTACTTC	CASSQASGGGKNIQYF
TRBV30	TRBJ1-1	.	.	TGTGCCTGGAGCCCCGCGTTGACATCCACGAACACTGAAGCTTTCTTT	CAWSPALTSTNTEAFF
TRBV9	TRBJ2-5	.	TRBD2	TGTGCCAGCAGCGTAACTAGCGGGGGGGCTGGGGAGACCCAGTACTTC	CASSVTSGGAGETQYF
TRBV3-1/TRBV3-2	TRBJ1-1	.	.	TGTGCCAGCAGCCAAATCCCGGGGAACACTGAAGCTTTCTTT	CASSQIPGNTEAFF
TRBV6-6	TRBJ2-3	.	.	TGTGCCAGCACCCAGGAGGGGTCAGATACGCAGTATTTT	CASTQEGSDTQYF
TRBV4-3	TRBJ1-2	.	.	TGCGCCAGCAGCCAGGTGTCGGGAGTCTATGGCTACACCTTC	CASSQVSGVYGYTF
TRBV5-5	TRBJ1-5	.	.	TGTGCCAGCTCGTTAGACGACTATAGCAATCAGCCCCAGCATTTT	CASSLDDYSNQPQHF
TRBV14	TRBJ2-7	.	TRBD1	TGTGCCAGCAGGCGGACAGGGGGGTCCTACGAGCAGTACTTC	CASRRTGGSYEQYF
TRBV19	TRBJ2-7	.	TRBD1	TGTGCCAGTACGAATGGGGGACAGGGGGCTTTCGAGCAGTACTTC	CASTNGGQGAFEQYF
TRBV7-9	TRBJ2-2	many	.	TGTGCCAGCAGCTTAGGGGGGGTCACGAACACCGGGGAGCTGTTTTTT	CASSLGGVTNTGELFF
TRBV3-1/TRBV3-2	TRBJ1-1	.	.	TGTGCCAGCAGCTTGCAGGGGATGAACACTGAAGCTTTCTTT	CASSLQGMNTEAFF
TRBV6-5	TRBJ2-2	.	.	TGTGCCAGCAGGAATACAGGGTACGGGGAGCTGTTTTTT	CASRNTGYGELFF
TRBV2	TRBJ2-3	.	.	TGTGCCAGCAGTGAAGTCGGGCGGGGAGATACGCAGTATTTT	CASSEVGRGDTQYF
TRBV28	TRBJ1-1	.	TRBD1	TGTGCCAGCAGTTTACCCCTGGACAGGCCCCAAGACACTGAAGCTTTCTTT	CASSLPLDRPQDTEAFF
TRBV19	TRBJ2-7	.	TRBD1	TGTGCCAGCAAAAACTCCGGGACAGCGGCCTACGAGCAGTACTTC	CASKNSGTAAYEQYF
TRBV3-1/TRBV3-2	TRBJ2-1	.	.	TGTGCCAGCAGCCAAGATCTGACCGCGGAGAGGGAGCAGTTCTTC	CASSQDLTAEREQFF
TRBV29-1	TRBJ1-3	.	TRBD1	TGCAGCGCCCGGACAGGCCTCTTCTCTGGAAACACCATATATTTT	CSARTGLFSGNTIYF
TRBV14	TRBJ2-7	.	.	TGTGCCAGCAGCCAGAGACAGGACTCTGGTCAGTACTTC	CASSQRQDSGQYF
TRBV10-3	TRBJ2-1	.	.	TGTGCCATCAGTGAGCCTGGGACTTCCTTCTACAATGAGCAGTTCTTC	CAISEPGTSFYNEQFF
TRBV18	TRBJ1-1	.	TRBD1	TGTGCCAGCTCACTGGAAGGGGGCATGAACACTGAAGCTTTCTTT	CASSLEGGMNTEAFF
TRBV2	TRBJ1-6	once	.	TGTGCCAGCAGTGTTTCGGCCGGGACGGGAGGGTCACCCCTCCACTTT	CASSVSAGTGGSPLHF
TRBV7-3	TRBJ2-5	once	.	TGTGCCAGCAGCTCACTGAGCGGCGCGGGAGAGACCCAGTACTTC	CASSSLSGAGETQYF